The rows below give T cell receptor beta chains drawn from one sample of a study of T cell responses to AZD1222 COVID-19 vaccine. Sequencing was performed with immunoSEQ multiplex PCR; in TCRdb, only in-frame clones are kept and a portion is missing. The sample consists of some 190,000 clones, 80% to 90% of them appearing once. Sample: peripheral blood, taken on day 0 of AZD1222 vaccination. These receptor sequences come from an adult in good health. Each CDR3 is given with its conserved first and last residue. The order of the fields is D gene, J gene, V gene, clone size, CDR3 protein, CDR3 DNA. A D gene is named only where the DNA matches it firmly. For some rows the clone size is stated as once, few or many, or as a class when expanded; others skip it.

>NA|TRBJ2-7|TRBV12-3/TRBV12-4|NA
CASSLDSSYEQYF
TGTGCCAGCAGTCTGGACAGCTCCTACGAGCAGTACTTC
>NA|TRBJ1-4|TRBV13|NA
CASSPPSTNEKLFF
TGTGCCAGCAGCCCCCCGTCAACTAATGAAAAACTGTTTTTT
>TRBD2|TRBJ2-4|TRBV9|NA
CASSVGGAKNIQYF
TGTGCCAGCAGCGTCGGGGGGGCCAAAAACATTCAGTACTTC
>NA|TRBJ1-1|TRBV4-3|NA
CASSEENTEAFF
TGCGCCAGCAGCGAAGAGAACACTGAAGCTTTCTTT
>NA|TRBJ2-5|TRBV9|NA
CASSSIPLEGQETQYF
TGTGCCAGCAGCTCTATACCCCTCGAGGGACAAGAGACCCAGTACTTC
>NA|TRBJ1-1|TRBV3-1/TRBV3-2|once
CASSQRTDEAFF
TGTGCCAGCAGCCAGAGGACAGATGAAGCTTTCTTT
>NA|TRBJ1-1|TRBV27|NA
CASSVGWGPAEAFF
TGTGCCAGCAGTGTAGGGTGGGGTCCGGCTGAAGCTTTCTTT
>TRBD1|TRBJ1-1|TRBV5-6|NA
CASRRDRVTEAFF
TGTGCCAGCAGACGGGACAGGGTCACTGAAGCTTTCTTT
>NA|TRBJ1-6|TRBV15|NA
CATSRDVQVPPSPLHF
TGTGCCACCAGCAGAGATGTACAGGTCCCTCCGTCACCCCTCCACTTT
>TRBD2|TRBJ2-1|TRBV7-9|NA
CASSSGTSGGAWSYNEQFF
TGTGCCAGCAGCTCAGGGACTAGCGGGGGGGCTTGGTCCTACAATGAGCAGTTCTTC
>NA|TRBJ1-3|TRBV9|NA
CASSVAGVSGNTIYF
TGTGCCAGCAGCGTAGCCGGAGTCTCTGGAAACACCATATATTTT
>NA|TRBJ1-3|TRBV7-2|NA
CASSRGSLSSGNTIYF
TGTGCCAGCAGCCGGGGAAGCCTAAGCTCTGGAAACACCATATATTTT
>TRBD1|TRBJ1-2|TRBV7-9|NA
CASSLPGGNDGYTF
TGTGCCAGCAGCTTACCAGGGGGCAACGATGGCTACACCTTC
>NA|TRBJ1-2|TRBV19|NA
CASTRQLQGRGYTF
TGTGCCAGTACCCGCCAACTTCAGGGTCGGGGCTACACCTTC
>TRBD2|TRBJ2-2|TRBV27|once
CASSLRAAGGGTGELFF
TGTGCCAGCAGTTTAAGGGCTGCGGGGGGGGGAACCGGGGAGCTGTTTTTT
>NA|TRBJ1-6|TRBV5-5|NA
CASSAPQGQGPASKNSPLHF
TGTGCCAGCAGCGCTCCACAGGGCCAAGGACCCGCCAGCAAGAATTCACCCCTCCACTTT
>TRBD1|TRBJ1-5|TRBV6-5|NA
CASSSTGNNQPQHF
TGTGCCAGCAGTTCGACAGGGAACAATCAGCCCCAGCATTTT
>NA|TRBJ2-1|TRBV6-2/TRBV6-3|NA
CASSFVSLGEQFF
TGTGCCAGCAGTTTTGTAAGTCTTGGGGAGCAGTTCTTC
>TRBD1|TRBJ2-5|TRBV2|NA
CASSATGVAETQYF
TGTGCCAGCAGTGCTACAGGGGTGGCAGAGACCCAGTACTTC
>TRBD1|TRBJ1-4|TRBV30|NA
CAGGQGITSATNEKLFF
TGTGCCGGGGGACAGGGCATTACCTCAGCAACTAATGAAAAACTGTTTTTT
>NA|TRBJ1-6|TRBV7-3|NA
CASSLTGPYNSPLHF
TGTGCCAGCAGCTTAACCGGGCCCTATAATTCACCCCTCCACTTT
>TRBD1|TRBJ1-1|TRBV7-8|NA
CASSLGGGVRTEAFF
TGTGCCAGCAGCTTAGGAGGGGGCGTACGGACTGAAGCTTTCTTT
>NA|TRBJ2-7|TRBV4-3|NA
CASSVEGGSYEQYF
TGCGCCAGCAGCGTGGAAGGGGGTTCCTACGAGCAGTACTTC
>NA|TRBJ1-1|TRBV28|NA
CASRSDEVGTEAFF
TGTGCCAGCAGGTCCGATGAGGTGGGCACTGAAGCTTTCTTT
>TRBD1|TRBJ1-6|TRBV9|NA
CASSGAGTGVFNSPLHF
TGTGCCAGCAGCGGAGCCGGGACAGGGGTCTTCAATTCACCCCTCCACTTT
>NA|TRBJ2-6|TRBV3-1/TRBV3-2|NA
CASSQSSGANVLTF
TGTGCCAGCAGCCAGAGCTCTGGGGCCAACGTCCTGACTTTC
>TRBD2|TRBJ2-3|TRBV5-4|NA
CASSLVGRGSTDTQYF
TGTGCCAGCAGCTTGGTGGGGCGGGGGAGCACAGATACGCAGTATTTT
>NA|TRBJ2-3|TRBV5-1|NA
CASSFTGGSDPTDTQYF
TGCGCCAGCAGCTTTACAGGCGGTTCGGACCCCACAGATACGCAGTATTTT
>NA|TRBJ2-2|TRBV9|NA
CASTKSTDPPELFF
TGTGCCAGCACCAAATCCACGGACCCACCCGAGCTGTTTTTT
>NA|TRBJ2-6|TRBV5-1|NA
CASSLGNFAGSGANVLTF
TGCGCCAGCAGCTTGGGAAATTTCGCGGGCTCTGGGGCCAACGTCCTGACTTTC
>NA|TRBJ1-1|TRBV11-2|NA
CASSFVSGNTEAFF
TGTGCCAGCAGCTTTGTTTCAGGGAACACTGAAGCTTTCTTT
>NA|TRBJ1-1|TRBV6-5|NA
CASSYSLAGMNTEAFF
TGTGCCAGCAGTTACTCGTTGGCAGGGATGAACACTGAAGCTTTCTTT
>NA|TRBJ2-1|TRBV6-5|NA
CASSSRGAEFF
TGTGCCAGCAGTAGTAGGGGGGCGGAGTTCTTC
>TRBD1|TRBJ2-7|TRBV5-8|NA
CASSRTGQGYNEQYF
TGTGCCAGCAGCCGAACGGGACAGGGGTATAACGAGCAGTACTTC
>NA|TRBJ2-2|TRBV27|NA
CASSLSGELFF
TGTGCCAGCAGTTTATCTGGGGAGCTGTTTTTT
>TRBD1|TRBJ1-6|TRBV9|NA
CASSGVSDRGLSPLHF
TGTGCCAGCAGCGGGGTTTCCGACAGGGGTCTGTCACCCCTCCACTTT
>NA|TRBJ2-2|TRBV7-9|NA
CASSSISTGELFF
TGTGCCAGCAGCTCAATAAGTACCGGGGAGCTGTTTTTT
>TRBD2|TRBJ2-2|TRBV2|NA
CASRGLAGNTGELFF
TGTGCCAGCAGGGGACTAGCGGGGAACACCGGGGAGCTGTTTTTT
>TRBD2|TRBJ2-3|TRBV19|NA
CASSINSGGITDTQYF
TGTGCCAGTAGTATAAATAGCGGGGGGATCACAGATACGCAGTATTTT
>NA|TRBJ1-5|TRBV7-2|NA
CASSSQGLVGGNQPQHF
TGTGCCAGCAGCTCCCAAGGGCTAGTGGGAGGCAATCAGCCCCAGCATTTT
>TRBD2|TRBJ2-1|TRBV28|few
CASSLLAGEQFF
TGTGCCAGCAGTTTACTAGCGGGTGAGCAGTTCTTC
>NA|TRBJ1-5|TRBV27|NA
CASSLVSGGIMPQHF
TGTGCCAGCAGTTTAGTTTCGGGGGGAATTATGCCCCAGCATTTT
>NA|TRBJ1-2|TRBV27|NA
CASSLGPTGQYTF
TGTGCCAGCAGCCTAGGACCGACTGGACAGTACACCTTC
>TRBD2|TRBJ2-3|TRBV4-2|NA
CASSQAGGPSDTQYF
TGTGCCAGCAGCCAAGCGGGGGGGCCGTCAGATACGCAGTATTTT
>NA|TRBJ2-1|TRBV19|NA
CASSIEGVSSYNEQFF
TGTGCCAGTAGTATAGAGGGGGTGAGCTCCTACAATGAGCAGTTCTTC